Presented here are 29 T cell receptor beta chains from one specimen sequenced in a study of T cell therapy after organ transplantation. Which antigens these TCRs recognize remains unknown. Indicated time point: 20-29 weeks after completion of therapy. Assay: immunoSEQ multiplex PCR; the TCRdb copy retains only in-frame clones and omits some. In the table there are 20,000 to 25,000 clones, 80% to 85% of which are singletons. The specimen was CD8+ T cells from blood, collected after autologous CMV-specific T cell therapy. The origin of the receptors is a human patient who had received a solid organ transplant and had CMV disease. Some T cells may be transferred from the graft donor.

This clone has only a few counts. The chain combines TRBV19 with TRBJ1-1; no clear D gene. Deletions cut 5 bases from V and 3 bases from J, with 19 bases between. Germline values: CDR1 LNHDA, CDR2 SQIVND (reference sequence). The CDR3 is 16 residues long. The CDR3 nucleotides read TGTGCCAGTAGTCCCCGGCAGGTGGAGATCTACACTGAAGCTTTCTTT. This gives the protein CASSPRQVEIYTEAFF. The complete variable domain, with remaining parts taken from reference TRBV19 and TRBJ1-1, reads DGGITQSPKYLFRKEGQNVTLSCEQNLNHDAMYWYRQDPGQGLRLIYYSQIVNDFQKGDIAEGYSVSREKKESFPLTVTSAQKNPTAFYLCASSPRQVEIYTEAFFGQGTRLTVV.

The V gene is TRBV5-6, the J gene TRBJ1-4, with TRBD1 as a possible D gene (6 bases). From germline, CDR1 is SGHDT and CDR2 YYEEEE. The CDR3 totals 14 residues. Trimming stripped 4 bases from V and 3 bases from J, with 10 bases between. The CDR3 protein is CASSGDNSNEKLFF. The CDR3 DNA is TGTGCCAGCAGCGGGGACAATTCTAATGAAAAACTGTTTTTT. The whole variable domain, remainder taken from reference TRBV5-6 and TRBJ1-4, is DAGVTQSPTHLIKTRGQQVTLRCSPKSGHDTVSWYQQALGQGPQFIFQYYEEEERQRGNFPDRFSGHQFPNYSSELNVNALLLGDSALYLCASSGDNSNEKLFFGSGTQLSVL.

V is TRBV9 and J is TRBJ2-3; D is undetermined. This CDR3 comprises 10 residues. CDR1 and CDR2 (germline): SGDLS, YYNGEE. Trimming removed 6 bases at V and 4 bases at J, with 3 bases between. Written as DNA, the CDR3 is TGTGCCAGCACCTCAGATACGCAGTATTTT. Its translation is CASTSDTQYF.

The CDR3 here is CASSLVGSGSNEQFF. The CDR3 nucleotides are TGTGCCAGCAGTTTGGTGGGCAGCGGGAGCAATGAGCAGTTCTTC. The rearrangement joins TRBV28 to TRBJ2-1; 8 nucleotides match TRBD2. The CDR3 is made up of 15 amino acids. Germline trimming cut 3 bases from V and 6 bases from J; bases unmatched to any gene: 7. CDR1 and CDR2 from the germline V gene are MDHEN and SYDVKM.

The chain recombines TRBV5-3 with TRBJ1-6; D not certain. TRBV5-3 is given ORF status, its function remaining uncertain. Trimming pared 0 bases from V and 5 bases from J, leaving 27 bases between. This CDR3 contains 21 residues. CDR3 in amino acids: CARSLESVAALPFKHNSPLHF. DNA for the CDR3: TGTGCCAGAAGCTTGGAATCCGTCGCAGCCCTTCCTTTCAAACATAATTCACCCCTCCACTTT.

This chain connects TRBV7-6 to TRBJ2-7, with 8 bases aligning to TRBD2. The CDR3 loop spans 16 amino acids. Unmatched junction bases numbered 10, after V lost 5 bases and J lost 1 base. Germline values: CDR1 SGHVS, CDR2 FNYEAQ. The CDR3 is CASSGPGGVRSYEQYF. The CDR3 DNA sequence: TGTGCCAGCAGCGGACCGGGGGGGGTACGTTCCTACGAGCAGTACTTC.

This sequence joins TRBV7-6 and TRBJ2-3; the match to TRBD1 covers 7 bases. This CDR3 contains 14 residues. J gave up 6 bases and V 6 bases, and 9 bases lay outside the gene matches. Per the germline V gene, CDR1 is SGHVS and CDR2 is FNYEAQ. The CDR3 spells CASSNYRGADTQYF. Written as DNA, the CDR3 is TGTGCCAGCAGTAATTACAGGGGTGCCGATACGCAGTATTTT.

This clone has a handful of counts. This chain connects TRBV27 to TRBJ2-7; no reliable D call. This CDR3 contains 13 residues. Germline-derived CDR1 and CDR2 are MNHEY and SMNVEV (reference sequence). The V gene lost 3 bases and the J gene lost 3 bases, with 9 bases spanning the gap. CDR3 sequence (DNA): TGTGCCAGCAGTTTTTATGGCGGCTACGAGCAGTACTTC. Amino acids: CASSFYGGYEQYF.

A note on this clone: A much bigger clone sits one base away, suggesting this may be a read error. Other DNA variants within this sample encode the same CDR3. The rearrangement joins TRBV27 to TRBJ1-5; no reliable D call. With 5 bases removed from V and 2 bases from J, the gap between germline ends came to 7 bases. The germline gives CDR1 MNHEY, CDR2 SMNVEV (reference sequence). The CDR3 has 13 residues. The CDR3 DNA reads TGTGCCAGCAGTGTTGACGGCAATCAGCCCCAGCATTTT. Protein: CASSVDGNQPQHF.

This clone was seen only once. The CDR3 DNA reads as TGCGCCAGCAGCCTCGCCTGGACTAGTTCCTACAATGAGCAGTTCTTC. Protein sequence: CASSLAWTSSYNEQFF. The V call is TRBV5-1, the J call TRBJ2-1; TRBD2 agrees at 7 bases. V shed 4 bases and J 1 base; nucleotides not matched to a gene: 8. The CDR3 consists of 16 residues. Per the germline V gene, CDR1 is SGHRS and CDR2 is YFSETQ.

This clone is a singleton in its sample. The J gene is TRBJ1-5, the V gene TRBV6-1; TRBD1 might be the D (6 bases). With 1 base removed from V and 7 bases from J, the gap between germline ends came to 20 bases. Germline V lookup: CDR1 MNHNS, CDR2 SASEGT. CDR3 size: 17 residues. The CDR3 loop is CASSEEGGWGVLQPQHF. The DNA for the CDR3 is TGTGCCAGCAGTGAAGAAGGGGGATGGGGAGTTCTCCAGCCCCAGCATTTT.

This chain uses TRBV2 with TRBJ1-5; D is undetermined. Germline V gene sequence: CDR1 SNHLY, CDR2 FYNNEI. Trimming took off 4 bases at V and 3 bases at J, with 10 bases between the two ends. This CDR3 spans 14 amino acids. The CDR3 sequence is CASSGWGTNQPQHF. CDR3 in DNA: TGTGCCAGCAGTGGTTGGGGTACCAATCAGCCCCAGCATTTT.

V gene TRBV10-3 combines with J gene TRBJ1-1; tentatively, D is TRBD1 (6 bases). Germline values: CDR1 ENHRY, CDR2 SYGVKD. The CDR3 covers 14 residues. V lost 2 bases and J 7 bases, leaving 14 bases between the germline ends. The CDR3 DNA follows: TGTGCCATCAGTGAGGACCAGGGGATGGGTGAAGCTTTCTTT. The encoded protein is CAISEDQGMGEAFF.

The chain carries TRBV28 and TRBJ2-1, with 7 positions matching TRBD2. Germline CDR1 MDHEN, CDR2 SYDVKM. V lost 1 base and J lost 9; bases outside the gene matches: 0. The CDR3 covers 12 residues. CDR3 region: CASSLSGGEQFF. In nucleotides, the CDR3 is TGTGCCAGCAGTTTATCGGGAGGTGAGCAGTTCTTC.

The chain recombines TRBV4-3 with TRBJ2-7, with 9 bases fitting TRBD1. CDR1 is LGHNA, CDR2 YSLEER, per germline. This CDR3 comprises 15 residues. The trim removed 4 bases at V and 4 bases at J, leaving 8 bases unmatched. CDR3 region: CASSPGIGQGYEQYF. The CDR3 DNA sequence: TGCGCCAGCAGCCCAGGGATCGGACAGGGGTACGAGCAGTACTTC.

This clone appeared a few times. The chain is built from TRBV27 and TRBJ2-3; perhaps TRBD1 as D (5 bases). There are 16 residues in the CDR3. Germline-derived CDR1 and CDR2 are MNHEY and SMNVEV (reference sequence). V was shortened by 4 bases and J by 0 bases, with 14 bases between the two germline ends. The CDR3 region is CASSSRSGSSTDTQYF. CDR3 nucleotide sequence: TGTGCCAGCAGTTCCCGATCAGGGTCTAGCACAGATACGCAGTATTTT.

This clone was seen a single time. The chain carries TRBV6-4 and TRBJ2-3; TRBD2 matches at 12 bases. CDR3 size: 15 residues. CDR1 and CDR2 from the germline V gene are MRHNA and SNTAGT. Trimming cost V 4 bases and J 1 base; bases outside gene matches: 0. Here the CDR3 reads CASSGLAGGTDTQYF. The CDR3 bases are TGTGCCAGCAGTGGACTAGCGGGGGGCACAGATACGCAGTATTTT.

This chain uses TRBV9 with TRBJ2-1, with no clear D. The CDR3 contains 14 residues. Germline V lookup: CDR1 SGDLS, CDR2 YYNGEE. The V gene lost 3 bases and the J gene lost 4 bases, with 11 bases spanning the gap. The CDR3 region has the DNA TGTGCCAGCAGCGAGAGAGGCGGTTACAATGAGCAGTTCTTC. Protein: CASSERGGYNEQFF.

The chain recombines TRBV25-1 with TRBJ1-1; D ambiguous. From germline, CDR1 is MGHDK and CDR2 SYGVNS. Trimming took off 3 bases at V and 1 base at J, with 12 bases between the two ends. The length of the CDR3 is 15 residues. DNA of the CDR3: TGTGCCAGCAGTGAGAGTTCCAGGCCGAACACTGAAGCTTTCTTT. Amino acids: CASSESSRPNTEAFF.

This clone is medium-sized by share. The rearrangement uses TRBV6-5 and TRBJ2-1; D is unclear. Trimming stripped 2 bases from V and 15 bases from J, with 17 bases between. There are 13 residues in the CDR3. The V gene's germline CDR1 is MNHEY and CDR2 SVGAGI. The CDR3 region is CASSYGSEFGPFF. Here the CDR3 DNA reads TGTGCCAGCAGTTACGGATCGGAGTTTGGTCCGTTCTTC.

The CDR3 DNA reads TGCGCCAGCAGGCTGGCAGGGGAGTATTCACCCCTCCACTTT. Translating gives CASRLAGEYSPLHF. The rearrangement uses TRBV4-3 and TRBJ1-6, with D maybe TRBD1 (6 bases). There are 14 residues in the CDR3. With 6 bases removed from V and 8 bases from J, the gap between germline ends came to 14 bases. Looked up from germline, CDR1 is LGHNA and CDR2 is YSLEER.

The rearrangement joins TRBV14 to TRBJ2-1, with a weak D call TRBD2 (5 bases). Trimming stripped 0 bases from V and 0 bases from J, with 9 bases between. The CDR3 contains 16 residues. The germline V gene encodes CDR1 SGHDN and CDR2 FVKESK. CDR3 in amino acids: CASSQEAERSYNEQFF. Here the CDR3 DNA reads TGTGCCAGCAGCCAAGAAGCGGAGCGCTCCTACAATGAGCAGTTCTTC.

The chain links TRBV9 to TRBJ2-7, with unresolved D. The CDR3 has 13 amino acids. With 4 bases removed from V and 2 bases from J, the gap between germline ends came to 10 bases. Germline CDR1 SGDLS, CDR2 YYNGEE. Here the CDR3 reads CASSLAATYEQYF. CDR3 nucleotide sequence: TGTGCCAGCAGCTTGGCTGCAACCTACGAGCAGTACTTC.

V and J are TRBV6-1 and TRBJ2-1; 11 bases map to TRBD2. The V gene end was trimmed by 2 bases and the J gene end by 6 bases; junction bases not matched to a gene: 3. The germline gives CDR1 MNHNS, CDR2 SASEGT. This CDR3 region has 15 residues. For the CDR3, the DNA is TGTGCCAGCAGTGAATTTAGCGGGGGGGCCAATGAGCAGTTCTTC. It yields the protein CASSEFSGGANEQFF.

This chain links TRBV7-9 with TRBJ2-5, with 9 bases matching TRBD2. The CDR3 is 17 residues long. From germline, CDR1 is SEHNR and CDR2 FQNEAQ (reference sequence). V was pared by 2 bases and J by 4 bases, with 11 bases of the junction left unmatched. This CDR3 reads CASSLRTSEKMRETQYF. CDR3 nucleotide sequence: TGTGCCAGCAGCTTACGGACTAGCGAAAAGATGAGAGAGACCCAGTACTTC.

The rearrangement uses TRBV4-2 and TRBJ1-1; TRBD1 matches at 9 bases. Germline CDR1 is LGHNA and CDR2 is YNFKEQ. V dropped 3 bases and J dropped 3; count of bases not matched to a gene: 2. The CDR3 totals 14 residues. The CDR3: CASSQGTGYTEAFF. Written as DNA, the CDR3 is TGTGCCAGCAGCCAGGGGACAGGGTACACTGAAGCTTTCTTT.

This chain joins TRBV4-2 and TRBJ1-4; D gene ambiguous. The V and J ends lost 10 bases and 6 bases respectively, with 18 bases between them. CDR3 length: 14 amino acids. Germline CDR1 is LGHNA and CDR2 is YNFKEQ. CDR3 loop: CAIPRDLKYEKLFF. CDR3 coding DNA: TGTGCCATCCCCCGGGATCTCAAATATGAAAAACTGTTTTTT.

The V and J genes are TRBV15 and TRBJ1-2; D gene uncertain. This CDR3 has 17 amino acids. Germline V lookup: CDR1 LNHNV, CDR2 YYDKDF (reference sequence). V lost 0 bases to trimming and J lost 1 base, with 15 bases between them. The CDR3 reads CATSRELGLYHNYGYTF. The CDR3 DNA reads as TGTGCCACCAGCAGAGAACTAGGCCTATACCATAACTATGGCTACACCTTC.

The chain couples TRBV5-6 to TRBJ2-3, with 7 bases that match TRBD1. CDR1 and CDR2 from the germline V gene are SGHDT and YYEEEE. The CDR3 spans 16 residues. V lost 3 bases to trimming and J lost 0 bases; unmatched junction nucleotides: 7. CDR3 sequence reads: CASSYRGPTSTDTQYF. The CDR3 DNA reads as TGTGCCAGCAGCTACAGGGGCCCGACTAGCACAGATACGCAGTATTTT.